The rows below give T cell receptor beta chains drawn from one sample of a study of blood T cell repertoires in COVID-19. Data came from immunoSEQ multiplex PCR; TCRdb stores just in-frame clones and leaves some out. The sample has about 29,000 clones; 70% to 90% are singletons. The sequencing sample was made of peripheral blood. Receptor source: a woman older than 75 with COVID-19, enrolled during active disease. Both conserved end residues are part of each CDR3. A D gene is named only where the DNA matches it firmly. A clone size is listed for some rows: how often the clone was seen (once, few, many), or a class if it is expanded.

j_gene	d_gene	v_gene	abundance	CDR3nt	CDR3aa
TRBJ2-1	-	TRBV12-3/TRBV12-4	-	TGTGCCAGCAGCTCAGAAGGGGGGGGGCAGTTCTTC	CASSSEGGGQFF
TRBJ2-5	TRBD2	TRBV5-4	-	TGTGCCAGCAGCACGGGACTAGCCCAAGAGACCCAGTACTTC	CASSTGLAQETQYF
TRBJ2-3	TRBD1	TRBV29-1	-	TGCAGCGTCACAGGGGGGAGCACAGATACGCAGTATTTT	CSVTGGSTDTQYF
TRBJ1-5	-	TRBV9	few	TGTGCCAGCAGCGTAGGCAGGGATTTCGGCAATCAGCCCCAGCATTTT	CASSVGRDFGNQPQHF
TRBJ1-4	-	TRBV6-5	-	TGTGCCAGCAGTTCCACCCCACGGGTGGAAAAACTGTTTTTT	CASSSTPRVEKLFF
TRBJ2-3	TRBD1	TRBV19	-	TGTGCCAGTAGTATCCTGGGACAGGGAAGTTCTCTAAGAGATACGCAGTATTTT	CASSILGQGSSLRDTQYF
TRBJ1-6	TRBD1	TRBV6-5	-	TGTGCCAGCAGTTACTACGTGAACAGGGGGCGTTCACCCCTCCACTTT	CASSYYVNRGRSPLHF
TRBJ1-6	-	TRBV30	-	TGTGCCTGGACAGACTATAATTCACCCCTCCACTTT	CAWTDYNSPLHF
TRBJ2-7	-	TRBV5-1	-	TGCGCCAGCAGCTTGGTACAGGGATTAGGGGACGAGCAGTACTTC	CASSLVQGLGDEQYF
TRBJ2-2	TRBD1	TRBV2	-	TGTGCCAGCAACGACAGGGGTCCCGGGGAGCTGTTTTTT	CASNDRGPGELFF
TRBJ2-5	-	TRBV5-1	-	TGCGCCAGCAGCTGGAGAAGGGACAACCAAGAGACCCAGTACTTC	CASSWRRDNQETQYF
TRBJ1-2	-	TRBV3-1/TRBV3-2	once	TGTGCCAGCAGCCAAGCCAGGGACTATGGCTACACCTTC	CASSQARDYGYTF
TRBJ2-1	-	TRBV11-3	-	TGTGCCAGCAGCTCGGGGGATGAGCAGTTCTTC	CASSSGDEQFF
TRBJ1-1	TRBD1	TRBV7-9	-	TGTGCCAGCAGCCCGGGGACAGGGCCCCGGACTGAAGCTTTCTTT	CASSPGTGPRTEAFF
TRBJ2-1	-	TRBV6-6	once	TGTGCCAGCAGCCCCGGGGGGCCCTACAATGAGCAGTTCTTC	CASSPGGPYNEQFF
TRBJ2-7	-	TRBV7-2	once	TGTGCCAGCAGCCCGCGGGGCCTGTACTACGAGCAGTACTTC	CASSPRGLYYEQYF
TRBJ1-5	-	TRBV3-1/TRBV3-2	-	TGTGCCAGCAGCCAAGGGACGGGCGGGCAGCCCCAGCATTTT	CASSQGTGGQPQHF
TRBJ2-2	TRBD1	TRBV3-1/TRBV3-2	few	TGTGCCAGCAGCAACACAGGGGGGACCGGGGAGCTGTTTTTT	CASSNTGGTGELFF
TRBJ1-1	-	TRBV2	-	TGTGCCAGCAGCCGAGGGGGTGGGGAAGCTTTCTTT	CASSRGGGEAFF
TRBJ2-3	TRBD1	TRBV10-1	-	TGCGCCAGCAGTATCGACAGGGGCTCCACAGATACGCAGTATTTT	CASSIDRGSTDTQYF
TRBJ1-2	TRBD1	TRBV27	-	TGTGCCAGCAGTCAGGGGGCCGACGGGAACCATGGCTACACCTTC	CASSQGADGNHGYTF
TRBJ2-3	TRBD2	TRBV2	-	TGTGCCAGCAGTGTGACTAGCGGGGGGCCCACAGATACGCAGTATTTT	CASSVTSGGPTDTQYF
TRBJ2-2	TRBD1	TRBV5-8	-	TGTGCCAGCGAAATAACCGGGACAGCCCGGACCGGGGAGCTGTTTTTT	CASEITGTARTGELFF
TRBJ1-2	-	TRBV6-1	once	TGTGCCAGCAGTGAAGGATTTACAGCTGTTGCTAACTATGGCTACACCTTC	CASSEGFTAVANYGYTF
TRBJ2-6	-	TRBV7-9	-	TGTGCCAGCAGCTTAGGTCCGGGGACTGGGGCCAACGTCCTGACTTTC	CASSLGPGTGANVLTF
TRBJ2-1	TRBD2	TRBV9	-	TGTGCCAGCAGCGTAGGGGGGGGACCAAGCTCCTACAATGAGCAGTTCTTC	CASSVGGGPSSYNEQFF
TRBJ1-1	-	TRBV5-6	-	TGTGCCAGCAGCCCAACAGGGCAGAGGACTGAAGCTTTCTTT	CASSPTGQRTEAFF
TRBJ2-2	TRBD2	TRBV3-1/TRBV3-2	once	TGTGCCAGCAGCCCGAACGGACTAGCCGGGGAGCTGTTTTTT	CASSPNGLAGELFF
TRBJ1-2	TRBD1	TRBV27	-	TGTGCCAGCACCCATGGGACAGGCAGCGGCTACACCTTC	CASTHGTGSGYTF
TRBJ1-1	TRBD1	TRBV6-1	-	TGTGCCAGCAGTGAAGCGTCCAGGGGGCCTGAAGCTTTCTTT	CASSEASRGPEAFF
TRBJ2-1	-	TRBV30	-	TGTGCCTGGGTCTTAGCCGGCAATGAGCAGTTCTTC	CAWVLAGNEQFF
TRBJ1-2	TRBD1	TRBV3-1/TRBV3-2	-	TGTGCCAGCAGCCGACCCGGGACAGGGGTAAACTATGGCTACACCTTC	CASSRPGTGVNYGYTF
TRBJ1-3	-	TRBV30	-	TGTGCCTGGGCTCCCACTATGGGAAACACCATATATTTT	CAWAPTMGNTIYF
TRBJ2-2	-	TRBV6-5	-	TGTGCCAGCAGTTACGGGAGGGGGGGGAACACCGGGGAGCTGTTTTTT	CASSYGRGGNTGELFF
TRBJ1-2	-	TRBV30	-	TGTGCCTGGAGAAGAGCTGGCTACACCTTC	CAWRRAGYTF
TRBJ2-7	-	TRBV4-1	-	TGCGCCAGCAGCCAAGATGGGGCACAGGGAGTCTCCTCATCCTACGAGCAGTACTTC	CASSQDGAQGVSSSYEQYF
TRBJ1-5	-	TRBV27	few	TGTGCCAGCAGTAACAGGGAAGGTCAGCCCCAGCATTTT	CASSNREGQPQHF
TRBJ2-1	TRBD2	TRBV6-4	once	TGTGCCAGCAGCATTCAGGGAGGGGTACACAATGAGCAGTTCTTC	CASSIQGGVHNEQFF
TRBJ2-1	-	TRBV9	-	TGTGCCAGCAGCGTAGGGCACCTCCGTTACAATGAGCAGTTCTTC	CASSVGHLRYNEQFF
TRBJ2-7	-	TRBV7-2	once	TGTGCCAGCAGCTTGGGCGGCGGGACCTACGAGCAGTACTTC	CASSLGGGTYEQYF
TRBJ1-1	TRBD1	TRBV3-1/TRBV3-2	-	TGTGCCAGCAGCCAGGGCCGGGACAGGGGTCTTGGAGCTTTCTTT	CASSQGRDRGLGAFF
TRBJ2-2	TRBD2	TRBV6-2/TRBV6-3	once	TGTGCCAGCACCCCGGGGGGGGCGAACACCGGGGAGCTGTTTTTT	CASTPGGANTGELFF
TRBJ1-5	-	TRBV19	-	TGTGCCAGTAGTATAGAGGGGACGGGGGATAGCAATCAGCCCCAGCATTTT	CASSIEGTGDSNQPQHF
TRBJ2-7	TRBD1	TRBV7-8	-	TGTGCCAGCAGCCTACAGGGGCCACCTAGCTCCTACGAGCAGTACTTC	CASSLQGPPSSYEQYF
TRBJ2-2	-	TRBV12-5	once	TGTGCTAGTGGTTTGTTGACCGGGACTGGGAACACCGGGGAGCTGTTTTTT	CASGLLTGTGNTGELFF
TRBJ2-7	-	TRBV12-3/TRBV12-4	-	TGTGCCAGCAGTGTTTGGGACAACTACGAGCAGTACTTC	CASSVWDNYEQYF